The subject of this entry is one T cell receptor (beta chain). The antigen is unknown. The data were taken from a study of blood T cells in healthy people across ages. General observations from the study: Across samples, TCR beta diversity tracked strongly with naive T cell percentage.

This CDR3 is 15 amino acids long. The J segment lost 4 bases and the V segment lost 8 bases, leaving 9 bases of the junction unmatched. In germline, CDR1 is MDHEN, CDR2 SYDVKM. A J-beta primer mix and a sample-barcoded 5' primer were used in a second PCR of roughly 6 to 11 cycles. TCRdb re-analysed the 5' RACE reads in MiXCR, keeping a single row per CDR3 protein. Found here are roughly 700,000 distinct CDR3 sequences, around 48% of them singletons; the top ten hold roughly a third. The clonotype originates from a woman in her fifties or sixties in good health. The sample was blood. The rearrangement links TRBV28 to TRBJ1-3; TRBD1 aligns across 9 bases. In nucleotides, the CDR3 is TGTGCCAGCGGGGTCGGACAGGGGATCGGAAACACCATATATTTT. It specifies CASGVGQGIGNTIYF.